The rows below give T cell receptor beta chains drawn from one sample of a study of OX40 agonist ivuxolimab in advanced cancers. Profiling relied on immunoSEQ multiplex PCR, and the TCRdb table lists in-frame clones only, not all of them. The sample lists over 60,000 clones; 85% to 90% were seen once. This specimen was CD4+ or CD8+ T cells sorted from blood, taken in a trial of the OX40 agonist ivuxolimab. The receptors shown here come from an adult with an advanced solid tumor such as melanoma, head and neck, liver or kidney cancer. Each CDR3 is given with its conserved first and last residue. Fields, in order: V gene, J gene, D gene, clone size, CDR3 DNA, CDR3 protein. D genes are given only for firm matches. Clone size is shown for a subset of rows, as once, few, many or a class of expanded clone.

TRBV11-2	TRBJ2-5	TRBD2	-	TGTGCCAGCAGAGCCGGCGGGGGGGCGGCAGAGACCCAGTACTTC	CASRAGGGAAETQYF
TRBV11-2	TRBJ2-3	-	-	TGTGCCAGCAGCTTATGGGGATACACAGATACGCAGTATTTT	CASSLWGYTDTQYF
TRBV29-1	TRBJ1-1	-	-	TGCAGCGTTGAAGCAAGGGTTAGGACTGAAGCTTTCTTT	CSVEARVRTEAFF
TRBV30	TRBJ1-6	-	-	TGTGCCTGGAGAGGGGTAGAGTCACCCCTCCACTTT	CAWRGVESPLHF
TRBV10-3	TRBJ1-2	-	-	TGTGCCGCCCAAACGGACGGGAACTATGGCTACACCTTC	CAAQTDGNYGYTF
TRBV5-5	TRBJ2-2	-	-	TGTGCCAGCAGCGGAGAAGGGAACACCGGGGAGCTGTTTTTT	CASSGEGNTGELFF
TRBV19	TRBJ1-5	TRBD1	-	TGTGCCAGTACCCCCGACAGGGTACAGCCCCAGCATTTT	CASTPDRVQPQHF
TRBV7-9	TRBJ2-1	-	-	TGTGCCAGCAGCTCCGGGACAATCGGTGAGCAGTTCTTC	CASSSGTIGEQFF
TRBV18	TRBJ2-1	-	-	TGTGCCAGCTCACCACCGGTCGGGTCATCTATTAATGAGCAGTTCTTC	CASSPPVGSSINEQFF
TRBV25-1	TRBJ2-5	TRBD1	-	TGTGCCAGCAGTGTTTTGCCTTTAAAGGGACAGCGGCAAGAGACCCAGTACTTC	CASSVLPLKGQRQETQYF
TRBV11-2	TRBJ2-7	-	few	TGTGCCAGCAGCCTCCCGGGACAAATTTACGAGCAGTACTTC	CASSLPGQIYEQYF
TRBV29-1	TRBJ1-2	-	-	TGCAGCGTGGGGGACCCGGGAGGCTACACCTTC	CSVGDPGGYTF
TRBV28	TRBJ1-4	-	-	TGTGCCAGCAGTAACCATGAAAAACTGTTTTTT	CASSNHEKLFF
TRBV7-9	TRBJ1-1	-	-	TGTGCCAGCAGCTTAGGTTGGAACACTGAAGCTTTCTTT	CASSLGWNTEAFF
TRBV7-9	TRBJ2-7	-	-	TGTGCCAGCAGCTTATCTTCGCTAAGGGAGACCTACGAGCAGTACTTC	CASSLSSLRETYEQYF
TRBV6-5	TRBJ1-5	-	-	TGTGCCAGCGGGGGGAGCAATCAGCCCCAGCATTTT	CASGGSNQPQHF
TRBV18	TRBJ1-1	-	-	TGTGCCAGCTCACGGTCCTCTGGCGGGGCATTGGAAACTGAAGCTTTCTTT	CASSRSSGGALETEAFF
TRBV18	TRBJ2-7	-	-	TGTGCCAGCTCACCACCAGGGAACGAAGAGCAGTACTTC	CASSPPGNEEQYF
TRBV29-1	TRBJ2-1	TRBD1	-	TGCAGCGCCCCAGGGGGCTTCTCCTACAATGAGCAGTTCTTC	CSAPGGFSYNEQFF
TRBV5-4	TRBJ1-4	TRBD1	-	TGTGCCAGCAGCTTTGGACAGGGAAAAACGGCTAATGAAAAACTGTTTTTT	CASSFGQGKTANEKLFF
TRBV30	TRBJ2-2	-	once	TGTGCTTCTGCTAGACAGGTCAACACCGGGGAGCTGTTTTTT	CASARQVNTGELFF
TRBV28	TRBJ1-2	-	-	TGTGCCAGCAGTTTTAGGGCCTATGGCTACACCTTC	CASSFRAYGYTF